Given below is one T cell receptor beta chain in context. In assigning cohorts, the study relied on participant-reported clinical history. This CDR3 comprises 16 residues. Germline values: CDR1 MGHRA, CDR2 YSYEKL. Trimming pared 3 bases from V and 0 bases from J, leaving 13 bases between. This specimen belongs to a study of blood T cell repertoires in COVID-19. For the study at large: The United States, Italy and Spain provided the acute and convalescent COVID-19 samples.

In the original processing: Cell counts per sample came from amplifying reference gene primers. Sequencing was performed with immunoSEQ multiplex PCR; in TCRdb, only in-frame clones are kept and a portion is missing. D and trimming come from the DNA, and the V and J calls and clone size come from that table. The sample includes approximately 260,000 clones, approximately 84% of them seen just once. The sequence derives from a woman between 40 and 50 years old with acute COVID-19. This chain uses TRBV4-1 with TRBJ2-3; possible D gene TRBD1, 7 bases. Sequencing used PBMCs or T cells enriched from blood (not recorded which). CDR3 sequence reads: CASSQRDSSSTDTQYF. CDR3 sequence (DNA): TGCGCCAGCAGCCAGCGGGACAGTAGTAGCACAGATACGCAGTATTTT.